This T cell receptor beta chain came from a study of blood T cells in healthy people across ages. Study-wide points: Long-lived donors exceeded aged donors in naive CD4+ cells and diversity.

Extractions gave at least 6 micrograms of total RNA per sample. This CDR3 comprises 14 residues. Germline V gives CDR1 DFQATT, CDR2 SNEGSKA (reference sequence). V lost 7 bases to trimming and J lost 3 bases, with 15 bases between them. Of note for this clonotype: Antigen unknown.

Sample-barcoded 5' priming and a J-beta primer mix drove a second PCR of roughly 6 to 12 cycles. All cDNA molecules were each tagged by a template-switch adaptor with 12 random nucleotides. Via MiXCR, TCRdb re-called the 5' RACE reads, giving one row per CDR3 protein. The data hold about a million distinct CDR3 sequences, with roughly 43% observed a single time. The rearrangement uses TRBV20-1 and TRBJ1-4; no clear D. The source material was blood. The clonotype originates from a young man in good health. For the CDR3, the DNA is TGCAGTGTGAAGTACGGGCAAGCTAATGAAAAACTGTTTTTT. As protein: CSVKYGQANEKLFF.